The 16 T cell receptor beta chains below all came from one sample that was sequenced in a study of control samples from healthy donors and cancer patients. The repertoire was sequenced with immunoSEQ multiplex PCR; TCRdb's copy has only in-frame clones and lacks some. The sample yields approximately 100,000 clones, 86% seen once. Source material: blood. Source of these receptors: a man younger than 45 in good health.

V gene TRBV2 combines with J gene TRBJ2-7; 10 positions agree with TRBD2. The germline CDR1 and CDR2 sequences are SNHLY and FYNNEI. J gave up 1 base and V 5 bases, and 5 bases lay outside the gene matches. CDR3 length: 15 residues. The CDR3 sequence is CASSQGTSASYEQYF. The CDR3 coding sequence is TGTGCCAGCAGTCAAGGGACTAGCGCTTCCTACGAGCAGTACTTC.

This clone was seen a single time. The chain is built from TRBV25-1 and TRBJ1-1, with D unclear. The germline V gene has CDR1 MGHDK and CDR2 SYGVNS. The CDR3 loop spans 13 amino acids. V lost 1 base, J lost 1 base, and 4 bases lay in between. The CDR3 region has the DNA TGTGCCAGCAGTGAATGGGAGAACACTGAAGCTTTCTTT. Amino acids: CASSEWENTEAFF.

This clone is judged medium-sized (0.01 to 0.1%). The chain is built from TRBV5-4 and TRBJ2-5; the match to TRBD1 covers 8 bases. CDR1 is SGHNT and CDR2 is YYREEE in the germline V gene (reference sequence). The V gene end was trimmed by 2 bases and the J gene end by 3 bases; junction bases not matched to a gene: 6. The CDR3 sequence is 15 residues long. CDR3 nucleotide sequence: TGTGCCAGCAGCTTCCGCGGACAGGGAAAAGAGACCCAGTACTTC. This encodes CASSFRGQGKETQYF.

The V gene is TRBV2, the J gene TRBJ1-6; 8 bases match TRBD1. Per the germline V gene, CDR1 is SNHLY and CDR2 is FYNNEI. This CDR3 region has 15 residues. With 6 bases clipped from V and 10 bases from J, the junction kept 11 bases outside the gene matches. The CDR3, as DNA: TGTGCCAGCAGGAACCGGGACAGGAGAGAATCACCCCTCCACTTT. Translated, it gives CASRNRDRRESPLHF.

The chain uses TRBV5-1 and TRBJ2-1; D possibly matches TRBD1 or TRBD2 (5 bases each). Per the germline V gene, CDR1 is SGHRS and CDR2 is YFSETQ. The CDR3 runs to 15 residues. V lost 1 base, J lost 0 bases, and 8 bases lay in between. CDR3 in amino acids: CASSLRDASYNEQFF. CDR3 bases: TGCGCCAGCAGCTTGCGGGACGCCTCCTACAATGAGCAGTTCTTC.

V gene TRBV6-5 combines with J gene TRBJ1-3; D not certain. CDR3 length: 15 amino acids. The germline V gene encodes CDR1 MNHEY and CDR2 SVGAGI. Trimming cost V 8 bases and J 0 bases, with 14 bases left between them. This chain's CDR3 is CASLVDGSSGNTIYF. The CDR3 bases are TGTGCCAGCCTAGTGGACGGCAGCTCTGGAAACACCATATATTTT.

This chain links TRBV19 with TRBJ1-1, with D maybe TRBD1 (5 bases). Germline loops: CDR1 LNHDA, CDR2 SQIVND (reference sequence). The CDR3 spans 13 residues. V dropped 4 bases and J dropped 3 bases, with 9 bases sitting between them. The CDR3 loop reads CASSRGQDTEAFF. In DNA form, the CDR3 reads TGTGCCAGTAGTAGAGGACAAGACACTGAAGCTTTCTTT.

The V and J genes are TRBV2 and TRBJ1-2; maybe TRBD1 (6 bases). Germline lookup yields CDR1 SNHLY and CDR2 FYNNEI. V was trimmed by 1 base and J by 3 bases, leaving 9 bases between them. The CDR3 covers 14 residues. The CDR3: CASSEDDRYYGYTF. CDR3 nucleotides: TGTGCCAGCAGTGAAGACGACAGGTACTATGGCTACACCTTC.

This chain connects TRBV5-1 to TRBJ2-2; D is uncertain. The CDR3 has 13 amino acids. V was trimmed by 0 bases and J by 3 bases, leaving 3 bases between them. The germline V gene has CDR1 SGHRS and CDR2 YFSETQ. CDR3 DNA sequence: TGCGCCAGCAGCTTGGTTTACACCGGGGAGCTGTTTTTT. Translated: CASSLVYTGELFF.

This chain connects TRBV7-2 to TRBJ1-2, with no clear D. The CDR3 covers 13 residues. The V and J ends lost 1 base and 0 bases respectively, with 3 bases between them. The germline CDR1 and CDR2 sequences are SGHTA and FQGNSA. The CDR3 nucleotides read TGTGCCAGCAGCTTAGTGCCTAACTATGGCTACACCTTC. This encodes CASSLVPNYGYTF.

This sequence joins TRBV4-2 and TRBJ2-3; D may be TRBD2 (6 bases). Between the trimmed V and J ends, which lost 4 bases and 6 bases, there was a span of 11 bases. Germline V lookup: CDR1 LGHNA, CDR2 YNFKEQ. The CDR3 totals 13 residues. As DNA, the CDR3 is TGTGCCAGCAGCCCGCCCCGGGGGGATACGCAGTATTTT. Its protein is CASSPPRGDTQYF.

This chain connects TRBV27 to TRBJ2-7; possible D gene TRBD1, 5 bases. Germline V CDR1 and CDR2: MNHEY, SMNVEV (reference sequence). The V end lost 5 bases, the J end lost 3 bases, and 8 bases lay between the germline ends. The CDR3 is made up of 12 amino acids. DNA for the CDR3: TGTGCCAGCAGTCCAACAGGCTACGAGCAGTACTTC. It is translated as CASSPTGYEQYF.

This clone was counted ten times or more. The rearrangement uses TRBV7-9 and TRBJ1-2; weak D call: TRBD1 (6 bases). The V end lost 6 bases, the J end lost 2 bases, and 22 bases lay between the germline ends. The CDR3 runs 17 residues. Germline V CDR1 and CDR2: SEHNR, FQNEAQ (reference sequence). In DNA form, the CDR3 reads TGTGCCAGCAGAGGGGATCTCACCGGGACATCGAACTATGGCTACACCTTC. Its translation is CASRGDLTGTSNYGYTF.

The chain couples TRBV12-3 or TRBV12-4 to TRBJ1-1, with D uncertain. Between the trimmed V and J ends, which lost 2 bases and 5 bases, there was a span of 9 bases. This CDR3 spans 13 amino acids. In nucleotides, the CDR3 is TGTGCCAGCAGTTTAAAGGCGACTACTGAAGCTTTCTTT. Translation gives CASSLKATTEAFF.

The chain combines TRBV9 with TRBJ1-3; no firm D call. Germline V CDR1 and CDR2: SGDLS, YYNGEE. V lost 4 bases and J 4 bases, leaving 6 bases between the germline ends. CDR3 size: 12 residues. CDR3 bases: TGTGCCAGCAGCCTGACAGGAAACACCATATATTTT. It is translated as CASSLTGNTIYF.

The V and J genes are TRBV9 and TRBJ1-2; maybe TRBD1 (5 bases). The germline gives CDR1 SGDLS, CDR2 YYNGEE. Trimming removed 0 bases at V and 7 bases at J, with 10 bases between. The CDR3 contains 13 residues. For the CDR3, the DNA is TGTGCCAGCAGCGTAGATAGGGGTGGTGGCTACACCTTC. This encodes CASSVDRGGGYTF.